This T cell receptor beta chain was sequenced for a study of PD-L1 blockade in urothelial cancer. Study-level findings and limits: Enhanced expansion of tumor-associated blood clones at 3 weeks characterized durable-benefit patients.

With regard to this clone: Antigen unknown.

CDR3 length: 13 amino acids. Germline CDR1 is SGHRS and CDR2 is YFSETQ. Trimming pared 2 bases from V and 6 bases from J, leaving 11 bases between. The table came from immunoSEQ multiplex PCR; TCRdb's copy has only in-frame clones and leaves some out. The sample has approximately 50,000 clones; about 85% are singletons. The chain recombines TRBV5-1 with TRBJ1-2; D remains unclear. Sequences were derived from PBMCs, sampled around atezolizumab (anti-PD-L1) treatment. This TCR was recovered from a man in his sixties with urothelial cancer. The CDR3 DNA is TGCGCCAGCAGCTTCTCGGGAGGCGATGGCTACACCTTC. This translates into CASSFSGGDGYTF.